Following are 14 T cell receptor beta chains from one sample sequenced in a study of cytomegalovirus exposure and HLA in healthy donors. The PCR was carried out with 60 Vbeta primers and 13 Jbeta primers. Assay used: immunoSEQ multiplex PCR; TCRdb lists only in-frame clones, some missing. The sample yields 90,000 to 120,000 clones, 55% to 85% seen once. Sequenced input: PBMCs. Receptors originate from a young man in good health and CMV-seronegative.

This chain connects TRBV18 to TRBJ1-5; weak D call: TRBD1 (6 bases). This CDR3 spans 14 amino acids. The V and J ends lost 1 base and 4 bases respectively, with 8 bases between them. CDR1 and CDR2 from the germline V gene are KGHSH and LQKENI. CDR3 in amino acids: CASSPQGGNQPQHF. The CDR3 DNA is TGTGCCAGCTCACCACAGGGGGGGAATCAGCCCCAGCATTTT.

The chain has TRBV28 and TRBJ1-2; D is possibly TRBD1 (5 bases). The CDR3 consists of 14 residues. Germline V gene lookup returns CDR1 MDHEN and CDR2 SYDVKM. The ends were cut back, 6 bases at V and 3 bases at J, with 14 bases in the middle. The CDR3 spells CASSSLGGDYGYTF. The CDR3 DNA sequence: TGTGCCAGCAGCTCGTTGGGGGGGGACTATGGCTACACCTTC.

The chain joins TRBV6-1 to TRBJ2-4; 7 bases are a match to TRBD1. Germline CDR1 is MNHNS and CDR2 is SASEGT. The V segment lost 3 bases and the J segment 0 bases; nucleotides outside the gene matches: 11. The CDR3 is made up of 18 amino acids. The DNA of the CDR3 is TGTGCCAGCAGTGACCTGGGACAGAGGGTAATAGCCAAAAACATTCAGTACTTC. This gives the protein CASSDLGQRVIAKNIQYF.

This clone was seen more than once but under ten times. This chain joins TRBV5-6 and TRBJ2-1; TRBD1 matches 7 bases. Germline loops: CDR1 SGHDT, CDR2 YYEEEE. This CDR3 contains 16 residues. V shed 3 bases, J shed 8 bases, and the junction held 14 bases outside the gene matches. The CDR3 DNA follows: TGTGCCAGCAGCTACCTACCCGGGACAGACAGGGATGAGCAGTTCTTC. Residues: CASSYLPGTDRDEQFF.

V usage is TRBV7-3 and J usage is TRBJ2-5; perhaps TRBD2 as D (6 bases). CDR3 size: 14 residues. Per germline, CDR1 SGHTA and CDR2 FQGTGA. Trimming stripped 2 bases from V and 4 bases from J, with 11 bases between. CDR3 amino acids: CASSLGGRGETQYF. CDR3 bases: TGTGCCAGCAGCTTAGGAGGGAGAGGAGAGACCCAGTACTTC.

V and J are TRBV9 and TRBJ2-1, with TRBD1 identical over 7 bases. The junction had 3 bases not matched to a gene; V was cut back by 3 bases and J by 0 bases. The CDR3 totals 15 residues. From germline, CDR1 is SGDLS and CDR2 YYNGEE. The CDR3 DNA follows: TGTGCCAGCAGCGGGACAGGAGCCTCCTACAATGAGCAGTTCTTC. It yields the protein CASSGTGASYNEQFF.

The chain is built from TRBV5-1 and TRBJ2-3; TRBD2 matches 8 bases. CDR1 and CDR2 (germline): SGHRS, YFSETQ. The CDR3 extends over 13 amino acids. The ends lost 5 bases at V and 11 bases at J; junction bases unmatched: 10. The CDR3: CASRLEVAGGQYF. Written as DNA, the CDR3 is TGCGCCAGCAGACTGGAAGTCGCGGGGGGGCAGTATTTT.

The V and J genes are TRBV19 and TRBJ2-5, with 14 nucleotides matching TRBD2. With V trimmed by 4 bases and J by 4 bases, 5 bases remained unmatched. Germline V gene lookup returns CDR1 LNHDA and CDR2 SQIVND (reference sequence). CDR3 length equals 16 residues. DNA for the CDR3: TGTGCCAGTAGTAAAGGGACTAGCGGGAGAGGAGAGACCCAGTACTTC. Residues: CASSKGTSGRGETQYF. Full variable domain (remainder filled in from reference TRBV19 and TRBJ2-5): DGGITQSPKYLFRKEGQNVTLSCEQNLNHDAMYWYRQDPGQGLRLIYYSQIVNDFQKGDIAEGYSVSREKKESFPLTVTSAQKNPTAFYLCASSKGTSGRGETQYFGPGTRLLVL.

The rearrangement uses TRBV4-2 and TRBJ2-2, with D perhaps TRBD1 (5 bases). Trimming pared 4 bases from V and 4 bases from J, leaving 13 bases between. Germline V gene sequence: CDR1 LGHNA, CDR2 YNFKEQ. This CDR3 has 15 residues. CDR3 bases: TGTGCCAGCAGCCCAGTAACAGGCTCCACCGGGGAGCTGTTTTTT. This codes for CASSPVTGSTGELFF.

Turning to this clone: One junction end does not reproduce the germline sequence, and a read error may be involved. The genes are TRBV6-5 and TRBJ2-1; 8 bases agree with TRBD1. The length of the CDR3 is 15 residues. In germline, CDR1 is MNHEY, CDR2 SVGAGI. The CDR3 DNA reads TGTGCCAGCAGTCACTCTGGGACAGGCAACAATGAGCAGTTCTTC. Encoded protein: CASSHSGTGNNEQFF.

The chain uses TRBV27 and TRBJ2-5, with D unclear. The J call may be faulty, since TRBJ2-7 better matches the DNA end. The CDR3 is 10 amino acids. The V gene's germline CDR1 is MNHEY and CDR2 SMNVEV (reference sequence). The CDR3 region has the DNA TGTGCCAGCAGTTCCTACGAGCAGTACTTC. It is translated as CASSSYEQYF.

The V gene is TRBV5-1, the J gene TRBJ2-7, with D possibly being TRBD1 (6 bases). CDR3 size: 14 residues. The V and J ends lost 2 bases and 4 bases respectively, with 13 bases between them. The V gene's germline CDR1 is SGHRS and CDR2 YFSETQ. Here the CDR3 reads CASSLQGYTYEQYF. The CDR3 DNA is TGCGCCAGCAGCTTACAGGGTTATACGTACGAGCAGTACTTC.

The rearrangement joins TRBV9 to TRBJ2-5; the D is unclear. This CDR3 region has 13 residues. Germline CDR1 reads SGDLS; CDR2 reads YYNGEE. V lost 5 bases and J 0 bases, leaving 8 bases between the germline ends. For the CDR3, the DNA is TGTGCCAGCAGTCGCAGGTACCAAGAGACCCAGTACTTC. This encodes CASSRRYQETQYF.

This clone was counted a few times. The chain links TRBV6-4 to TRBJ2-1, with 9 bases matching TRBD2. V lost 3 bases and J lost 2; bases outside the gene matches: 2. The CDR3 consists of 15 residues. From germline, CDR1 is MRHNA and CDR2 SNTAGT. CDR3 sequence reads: CASSEREGPYNEQFF. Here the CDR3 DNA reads TGTGCCAGCAGTGAGCGGGAGGGCCCCTACAATGAGCAGTTCTTC.